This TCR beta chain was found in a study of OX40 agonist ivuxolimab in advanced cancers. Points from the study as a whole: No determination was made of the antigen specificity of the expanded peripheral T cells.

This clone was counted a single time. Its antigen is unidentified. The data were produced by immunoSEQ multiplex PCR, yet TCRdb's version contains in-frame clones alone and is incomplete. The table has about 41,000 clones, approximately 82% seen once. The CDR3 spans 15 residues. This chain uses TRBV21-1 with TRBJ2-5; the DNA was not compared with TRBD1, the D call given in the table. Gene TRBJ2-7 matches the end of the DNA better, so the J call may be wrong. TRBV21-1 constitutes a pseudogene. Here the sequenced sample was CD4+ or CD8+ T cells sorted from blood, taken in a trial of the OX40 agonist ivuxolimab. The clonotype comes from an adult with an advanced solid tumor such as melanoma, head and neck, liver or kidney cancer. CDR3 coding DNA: TGTGCCAGCACTTCAACGGGACAGCTTACCTACGAGCAGTACTTC. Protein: CASTSTGQLTYEQYF.